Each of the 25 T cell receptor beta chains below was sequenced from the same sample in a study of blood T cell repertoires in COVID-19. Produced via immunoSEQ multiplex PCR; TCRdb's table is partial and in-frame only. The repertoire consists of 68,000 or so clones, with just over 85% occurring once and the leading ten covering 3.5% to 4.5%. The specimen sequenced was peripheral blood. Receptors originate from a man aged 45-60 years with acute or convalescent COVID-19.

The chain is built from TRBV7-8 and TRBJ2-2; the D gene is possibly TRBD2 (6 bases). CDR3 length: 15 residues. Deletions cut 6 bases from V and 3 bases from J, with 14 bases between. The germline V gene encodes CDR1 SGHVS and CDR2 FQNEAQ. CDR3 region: CASREGTRDTGELFF. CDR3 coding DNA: TGTGCCAGCAGGGAGGGGACGAGGGACACCGGGGAGCTGTTTTTT.

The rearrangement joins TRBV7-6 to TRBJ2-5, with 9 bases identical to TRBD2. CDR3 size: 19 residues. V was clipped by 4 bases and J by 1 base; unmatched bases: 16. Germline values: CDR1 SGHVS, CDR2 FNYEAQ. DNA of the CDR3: TGTGCCAGCAGCTCCCCCCTAGCGGGGAGCCGACCTCTCCAAGAGACCCAGTACTTC. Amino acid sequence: CASSSPLAGSRPLQETQYF.

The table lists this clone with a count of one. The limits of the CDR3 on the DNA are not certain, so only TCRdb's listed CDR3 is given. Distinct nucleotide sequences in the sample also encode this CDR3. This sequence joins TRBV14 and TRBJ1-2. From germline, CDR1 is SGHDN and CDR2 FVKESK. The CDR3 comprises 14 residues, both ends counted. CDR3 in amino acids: CASSQDAVGRGSTF.

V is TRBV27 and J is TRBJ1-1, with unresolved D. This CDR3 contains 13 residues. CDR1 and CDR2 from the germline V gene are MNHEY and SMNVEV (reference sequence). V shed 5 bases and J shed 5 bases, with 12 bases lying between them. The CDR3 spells CASSRTAGTEAFF. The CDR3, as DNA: TGTGCCAGCAGTCGGACTGCCGGGACTGAAGCTTTCTTT.

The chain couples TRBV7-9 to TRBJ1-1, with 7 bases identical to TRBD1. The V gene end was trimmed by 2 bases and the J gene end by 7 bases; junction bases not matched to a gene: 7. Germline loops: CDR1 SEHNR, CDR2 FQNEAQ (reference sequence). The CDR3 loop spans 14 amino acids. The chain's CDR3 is CASSLRVGTDEAFF. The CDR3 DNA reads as TGTGCCAGCAGCTTACGCGTCGGGACAGATGAAGCTTTCTTT.

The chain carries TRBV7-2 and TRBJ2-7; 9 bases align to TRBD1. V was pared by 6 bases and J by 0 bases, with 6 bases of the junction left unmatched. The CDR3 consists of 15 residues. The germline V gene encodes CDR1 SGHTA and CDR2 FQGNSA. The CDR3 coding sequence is TGTGCCAGCAGTTCCGGGGGACAGGGCTCCTACGAGCAGTACTTC. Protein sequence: CASSSGGQGSYEQYF.

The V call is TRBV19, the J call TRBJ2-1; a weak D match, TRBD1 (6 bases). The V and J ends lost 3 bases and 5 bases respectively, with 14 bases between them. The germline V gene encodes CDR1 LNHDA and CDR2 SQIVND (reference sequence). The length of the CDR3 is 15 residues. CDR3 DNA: TGTGCCAGTAGTATTGGCAGGGGCAAACACAATGAGCAGTTCTTC. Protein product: CASSIGRGKHNEQFF.

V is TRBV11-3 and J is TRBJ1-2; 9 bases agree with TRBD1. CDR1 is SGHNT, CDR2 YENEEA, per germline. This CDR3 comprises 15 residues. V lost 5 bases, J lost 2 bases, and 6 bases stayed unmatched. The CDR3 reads CASSPRDRVNYGYTF. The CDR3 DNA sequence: TGTGCCAGCAGCCCTCGGGACAGGGTAAACTATGGCTACACCTTC.

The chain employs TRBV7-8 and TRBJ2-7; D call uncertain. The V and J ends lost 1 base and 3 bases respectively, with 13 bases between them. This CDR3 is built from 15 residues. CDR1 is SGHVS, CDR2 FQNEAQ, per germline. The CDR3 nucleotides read TGTGCCAGCAGCTTAGTAGCCGGAGTAAACTACGAGCAGTACTTC. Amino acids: CASSLVAGVNYEQYF. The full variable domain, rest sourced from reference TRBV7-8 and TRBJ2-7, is GAGVSQSPRYKVAKRGQDVALRCDPISGHVSLFWYQQALGQGPEFLTYFQNEAQLDKSGLPSDRFFAERPEGSVSTLKIQRTQQEDSAVYLCASSLVAGVNYEQYFGPGTRLTVT.

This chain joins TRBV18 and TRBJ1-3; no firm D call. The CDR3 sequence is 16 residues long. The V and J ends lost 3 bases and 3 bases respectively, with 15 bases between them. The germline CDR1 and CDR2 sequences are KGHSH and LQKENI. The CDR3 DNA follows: TGTGCCAGCTCACCCCCTTTGAGGAGCGGTGGAAACACCATATATTTT. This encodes CASSPPLRSGGNTIYF.

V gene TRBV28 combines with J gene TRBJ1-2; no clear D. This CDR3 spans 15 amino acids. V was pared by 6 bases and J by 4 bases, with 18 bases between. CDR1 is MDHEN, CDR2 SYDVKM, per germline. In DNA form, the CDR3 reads TGTGCCAGCAGCAAAACAGTGGCCTATAGCTATGGCTACACCTTC. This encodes CASSKTVAYSYGYTF.

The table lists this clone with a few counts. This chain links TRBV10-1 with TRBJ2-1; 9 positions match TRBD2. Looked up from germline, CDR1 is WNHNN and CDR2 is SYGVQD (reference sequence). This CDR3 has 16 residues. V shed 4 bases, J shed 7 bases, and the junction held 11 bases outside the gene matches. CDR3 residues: CASSGDKRGAQNEQFF. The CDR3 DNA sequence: TGCGCCAGCAGTGGAGACAAGCGGGGGGCTCAGAATGAGCAGTTCTTC.

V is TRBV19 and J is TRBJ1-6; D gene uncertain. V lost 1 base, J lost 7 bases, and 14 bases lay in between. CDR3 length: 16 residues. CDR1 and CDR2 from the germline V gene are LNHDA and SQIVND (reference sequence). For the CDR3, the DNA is TGTGCCAGTAGTATAGTAGGCACAGCCGAAAATTCACCCCTCCACTTT. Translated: CASSIVGTAENSPLHF. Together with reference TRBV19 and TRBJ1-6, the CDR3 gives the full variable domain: DGGITQSPKYLFRKEGQNVTLSCEQNLNHDAMYWYRQDPGQGLRLIYYSQIVNDFQKGDIAEGYSVSREKKESFPLTVTSAQKNPTAFYLCASSIVGTAENSPLHFGNGTRLTVT.

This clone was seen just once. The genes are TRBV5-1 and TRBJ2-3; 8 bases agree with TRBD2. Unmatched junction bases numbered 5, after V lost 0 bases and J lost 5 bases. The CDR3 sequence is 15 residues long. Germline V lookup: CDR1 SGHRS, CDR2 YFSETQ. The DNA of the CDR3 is TGCGCCAGCAGCTTGGATACAGCGGGAGTAGATACGCAGTATTTT. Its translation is CASSLDTAGVDTQYF.

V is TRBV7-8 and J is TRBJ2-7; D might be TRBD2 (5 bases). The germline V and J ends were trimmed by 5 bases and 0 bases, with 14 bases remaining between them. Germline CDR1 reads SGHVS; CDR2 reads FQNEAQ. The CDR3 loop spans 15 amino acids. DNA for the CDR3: TGTGCCAGCAGCCAGAGAGGGTCGGGCTCCTACGAGCAGTACTTC. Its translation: CASSQRGSGSYEQYF.

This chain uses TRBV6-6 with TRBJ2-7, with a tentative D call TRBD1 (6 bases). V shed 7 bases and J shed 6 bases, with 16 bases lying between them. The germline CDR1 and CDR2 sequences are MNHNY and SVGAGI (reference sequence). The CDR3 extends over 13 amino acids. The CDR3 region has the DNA TGTGCCAGCAAGAAGGCAGGGGACGCCGAGCAGTACTTC. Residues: CASKKAGDAEQYF.

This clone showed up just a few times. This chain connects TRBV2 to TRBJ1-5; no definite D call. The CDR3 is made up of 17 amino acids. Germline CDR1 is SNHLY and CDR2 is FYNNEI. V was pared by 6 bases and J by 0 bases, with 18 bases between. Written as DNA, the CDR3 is TGTGCCAGCAGCCCTACACGGGGAACTAATAGCAATCAGCCCCAGCATTTT. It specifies CASSPTRGTNSNQPQHF.

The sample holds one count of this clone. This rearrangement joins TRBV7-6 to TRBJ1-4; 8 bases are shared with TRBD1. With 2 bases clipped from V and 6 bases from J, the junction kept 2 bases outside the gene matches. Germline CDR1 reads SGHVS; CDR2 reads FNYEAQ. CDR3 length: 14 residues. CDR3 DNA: TGTGCCAGCAGCTTAACAGGGGGTGATGAAAAACTGTTTTTT. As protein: CASSLTGGDEKLFF. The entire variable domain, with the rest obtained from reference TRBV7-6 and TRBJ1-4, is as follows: GAGVSQSPRYKVTKRGQDVALRCDPISGHVSLYWYRQALGQGPEFLTYFNYEAQQDKSGLPNDRFSAERPEGSISTLTIQRTEQRDSAMYRCASSLTGGDEKLFFGSGTQLSVL.

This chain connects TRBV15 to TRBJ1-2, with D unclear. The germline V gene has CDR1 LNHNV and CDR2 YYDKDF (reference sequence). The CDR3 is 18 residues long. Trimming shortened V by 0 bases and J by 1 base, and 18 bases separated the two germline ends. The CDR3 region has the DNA TGTGCCACCAGCAGAGATCGACACGCCAACCCTGTTAACTATGGCTACACCTTC. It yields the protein CATSRDRHANPVNYGYTF.

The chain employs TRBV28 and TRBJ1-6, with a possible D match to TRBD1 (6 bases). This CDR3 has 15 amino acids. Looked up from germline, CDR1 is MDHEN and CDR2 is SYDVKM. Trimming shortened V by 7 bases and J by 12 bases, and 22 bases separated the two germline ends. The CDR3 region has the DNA TGTGCCAGCACCCAAACCGACAGGCTACGGGGACCCCTCCACTTT. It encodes CASTQTDRLRGPLHF.

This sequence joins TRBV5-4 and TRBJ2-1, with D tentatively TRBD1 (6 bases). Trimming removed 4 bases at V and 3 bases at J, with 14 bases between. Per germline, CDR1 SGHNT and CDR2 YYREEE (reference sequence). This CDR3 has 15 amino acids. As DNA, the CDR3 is TGTGCCAGCAGCCCGGAAGGGGGTCACTACAATGAGCAGTTCTTC. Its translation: CASSPEGGHYNEQFF.

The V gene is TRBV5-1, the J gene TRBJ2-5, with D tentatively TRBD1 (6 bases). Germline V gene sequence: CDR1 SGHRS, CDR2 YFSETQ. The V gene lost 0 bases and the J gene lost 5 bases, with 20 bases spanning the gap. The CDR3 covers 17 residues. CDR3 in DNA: TGCGCCAGCAGCTTGGCCGCAGGGGCAGGGGTGAGTGAGACCCAGTACTTC. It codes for CASSLAAGAGVSETQYF.

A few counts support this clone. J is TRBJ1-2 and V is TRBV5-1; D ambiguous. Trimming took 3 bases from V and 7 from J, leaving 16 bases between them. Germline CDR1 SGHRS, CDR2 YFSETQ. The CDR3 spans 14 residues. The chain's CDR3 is CASSYPREGGGYTF. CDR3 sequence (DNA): TGCGCCAGCAGCTACCCACGCGAGGGCGGTGGCTACACCTTC. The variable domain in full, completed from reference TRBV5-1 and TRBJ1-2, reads KAGVTQTPRYLIKTRGQQVTLSCSPISGHRSVSWYQQTPGQGLQFLFEYFSETQRNKGNFPGRFSGRQFSNSRSEMNVSTLELGDSALYLCASSYPREGGGYTFGSGTRLTVV.

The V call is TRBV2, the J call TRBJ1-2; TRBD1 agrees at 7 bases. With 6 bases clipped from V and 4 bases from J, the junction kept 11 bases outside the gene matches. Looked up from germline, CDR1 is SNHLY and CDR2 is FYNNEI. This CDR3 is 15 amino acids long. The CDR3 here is CASSPSQTGFYGYTF. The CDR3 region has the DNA TGTGCCAGCAGCCCGAGCCAGACAGGGTTCTATGGCTACACCTTC.

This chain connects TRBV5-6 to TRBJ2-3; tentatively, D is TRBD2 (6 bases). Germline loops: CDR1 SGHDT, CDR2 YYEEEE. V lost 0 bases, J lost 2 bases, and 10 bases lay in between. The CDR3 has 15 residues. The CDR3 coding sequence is TGTGCCAGCAGCTTGGGAGTAGCGGCCACAGATACGCAGTATTTT. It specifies CASSLGVAATDTQYF.